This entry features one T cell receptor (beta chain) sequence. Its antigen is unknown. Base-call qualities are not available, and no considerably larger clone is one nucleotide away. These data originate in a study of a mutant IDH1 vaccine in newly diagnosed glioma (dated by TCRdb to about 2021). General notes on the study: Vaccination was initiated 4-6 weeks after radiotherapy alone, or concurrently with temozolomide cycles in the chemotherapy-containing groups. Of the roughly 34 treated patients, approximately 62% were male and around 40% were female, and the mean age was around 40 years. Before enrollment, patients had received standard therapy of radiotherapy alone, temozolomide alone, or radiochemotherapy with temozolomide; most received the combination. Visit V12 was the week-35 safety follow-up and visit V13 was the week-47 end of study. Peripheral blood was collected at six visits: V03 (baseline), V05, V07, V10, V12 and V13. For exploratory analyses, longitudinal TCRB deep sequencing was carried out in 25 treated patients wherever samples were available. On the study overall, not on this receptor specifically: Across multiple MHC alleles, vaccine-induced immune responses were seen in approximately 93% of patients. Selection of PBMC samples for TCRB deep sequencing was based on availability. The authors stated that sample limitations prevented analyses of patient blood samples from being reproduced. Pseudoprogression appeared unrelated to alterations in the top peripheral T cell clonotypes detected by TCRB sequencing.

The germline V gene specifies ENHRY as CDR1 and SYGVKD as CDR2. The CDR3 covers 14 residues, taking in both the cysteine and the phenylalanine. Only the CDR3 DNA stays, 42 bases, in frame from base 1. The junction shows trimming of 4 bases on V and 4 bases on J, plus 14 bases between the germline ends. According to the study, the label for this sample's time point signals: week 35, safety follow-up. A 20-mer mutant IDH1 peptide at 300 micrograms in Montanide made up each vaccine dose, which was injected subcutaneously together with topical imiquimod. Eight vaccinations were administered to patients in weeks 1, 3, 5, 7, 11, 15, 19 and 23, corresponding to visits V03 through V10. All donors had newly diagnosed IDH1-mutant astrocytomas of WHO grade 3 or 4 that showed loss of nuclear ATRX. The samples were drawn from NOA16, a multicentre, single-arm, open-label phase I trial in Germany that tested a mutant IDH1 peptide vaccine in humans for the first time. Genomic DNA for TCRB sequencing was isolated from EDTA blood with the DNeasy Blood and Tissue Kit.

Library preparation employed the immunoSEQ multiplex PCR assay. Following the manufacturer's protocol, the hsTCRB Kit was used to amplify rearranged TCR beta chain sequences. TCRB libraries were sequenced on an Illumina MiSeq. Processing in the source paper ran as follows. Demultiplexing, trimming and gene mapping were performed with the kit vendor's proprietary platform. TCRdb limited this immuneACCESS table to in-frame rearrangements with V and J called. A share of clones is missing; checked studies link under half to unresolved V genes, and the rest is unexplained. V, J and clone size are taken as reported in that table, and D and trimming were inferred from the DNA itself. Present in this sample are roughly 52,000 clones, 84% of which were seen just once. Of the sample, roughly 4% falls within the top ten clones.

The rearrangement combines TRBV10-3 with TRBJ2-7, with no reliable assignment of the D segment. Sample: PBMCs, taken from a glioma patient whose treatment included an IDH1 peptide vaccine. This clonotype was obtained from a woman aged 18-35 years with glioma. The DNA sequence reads TGTGCCATCAGTGTCAAACGGTGGGGTTACGAGCAGTACTTC. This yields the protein CAISVKRWGYEQYF.